The 8 T cell receptor beta chains below come from one sample, sequenced in a study of T-cell reconstitution after alpha-beta-depleted transplantation in children. Unique molecular identifiers were incorporated during preparation of the TCRbeta library. TCRdb passed the PCR reads through MiXCR, listing each CDR3 protein once. The sample lists about 830,000 distinct CDR3 sequences, roughly 16% occurring once. Sample: PBMCs, mostly from graft donor cells, taken 360 days after TCRalphabeta/CD19-depleted stem cell transplant. The source of these receptors is a male patient younger than 18 who had a stem cell transplant for acute lymphoblastic leukemia, so the T cells may come from the graft donor.

This clonotype showed up just a few times. The chain combines TRBV9 with TRBJ1-1; D unresolved. Looked up from germline, CDR1 is SGDLS and CDR2 is YYNGEE. V lost 3 bases and J lost 5, with 14 bases in between. This CDR3 has 14 residues. The CDR3 bases are TGTGCCAGCAGCGCCATAAACACCGTAACTGAAGCTTTCTTT. Amino acid sequence: CASSAINTVTEAFF.

The rearrangement joins TRBV5-1 to TRBJ2-3; 8 bases are shared with TRBD2. With V trimmed by 2 bases and J by 3 bases, 5 bases remained unmatched. CDR3 length: 15 residues. Germline V gene sequence: CDR1 SGHRS, CDR2 YFSETQ. This chain's CDR3 is CASSFVSGMTDTQYF. CDR3 sequence (DNA): TGCGCCAGCAGCTTCGTTAGCGGGATGACAGATACGCAGTATTTT.

This clonotype came up a few times. This rearrangement joins TRBV20-1 to TRBJ1-1; D not resolved. CDR3 length equals 14 residues. Germline loops: CDR1 DFQATT, CDR2 SNEGSKA (reference sequence). Between the trimmed V and J ends, which lost 0 bases and 1 base, there was a span of 9 bases. The CDR3 loop reads CSARDQYRNTEAFF. The CDR3 DNA reads as TGCAGTGCTAGAGATCAGTATAGGAACACTGAAGCTTTCTTT.

The sample holds a few counts of this clonotype. Here the CDR3 DNA reads TGTGCCAGCAGCTTGGGACTAGCGGGATACGATACGCAGTATTTT. It translates to CASSLGLAGYDTQYF. The chain recombines TRBV5-4 with TRBJ2-3; TRBD2 aligns across 11 bases. The V segment lost 0 bases and the J segment 6 bases; nucleotides outside the gene matches: 3. This CDR3 contains 15 residues. Germline loops: CDR1 SGHNT, CDR2 YYREEE (reference sequence). Filled out from reference TRBV5-4 and TRBJ2-3, the complete variable domain reads ETGVTQSPTHLIKTRGQQVTLRCSSQSGHNTVSWYQQALGQGPQFIFQYYREEENGRGNFPPRFSGLQFPNYSSELNVNALELDDSALYLCASSLGLAGYDTQYFGPGTRLTVL.

This chain links TRBV9 with TRBJ2-5, with TRBD2 identical over 13 bases. Losses at the gene ends were 3 bases for V and 5 bases for J; bases not matched to a gene: 7. CDR3 length: 16 residues. Germline V CDR1 and CDR2: SGDLS, YYNGEE. CDR3 residues: CASSAGGLAGVETQYF. DNA for the CDR3: TGTGCCAGCAGCGCCGGAGGACTAGCGGGAGTTGAGACCCAGTACTTC.

There are a few counts of this clonotype. The chain links TRBV18 to TRBJ1-1, with no clear D. CDR3 length: 12 amino acids. V lost 5 bases, J lost 8 bases, and 12 bases lay in between. In germline, CDR1 is KGHSH, CDR2 LQKENI. The CDR3 region has the DNA TGTGCCAGCTCATTGGGGTCCTCGGAAGCTTTCTTT. Its protein is CASSLGSSEAFF.

This clonotype was counted between two and nine times. The junction shows a germline mismatch at one end, possibly a read error. This chain joins TRBV18 and TRBJ1-4, with 7 nucleotides matching TRBD1. Germline CDR1 reads KGHSH; CDR2 reads LQKENI. The CDR3 is 12 residues long. The CDR3 nucleotides are TGTGCCAGCTCACCACCGACTGGACAGGTCGATTTT. Translated, it gives CASSPPTGQVDF.

This clonotype was seen at least ten times. This chain links TRBV5-1 with TRBJ2-7; possibly TRBD2 for D (5 bases). The CDR3 covers 16 residues. Germline-derived CDR1 and CDR2 are SGHRS and YFSETQ. The V and J ends lost 0 bases and 3 bases respectively, with 16 bases between them. CDR3 in amino acids: CASSLGTGSAGYEQYF. In nucleotides, the CDR3 is TGCGCCAGCAGCTTGGGTACGGGGAGCGCTGGCTACGAGCAGTACTTC.